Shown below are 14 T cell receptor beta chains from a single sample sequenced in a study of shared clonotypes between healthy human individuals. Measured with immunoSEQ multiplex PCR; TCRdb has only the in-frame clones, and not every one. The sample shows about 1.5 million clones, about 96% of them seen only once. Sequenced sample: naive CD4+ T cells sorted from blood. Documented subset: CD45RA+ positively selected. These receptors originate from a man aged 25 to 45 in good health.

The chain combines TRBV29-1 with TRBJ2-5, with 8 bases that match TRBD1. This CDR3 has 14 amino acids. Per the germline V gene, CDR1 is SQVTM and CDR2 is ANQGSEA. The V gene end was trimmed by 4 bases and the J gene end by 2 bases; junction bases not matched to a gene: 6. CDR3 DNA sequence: TGCAGCGTTGTGGACAGGGACAAACAAGAGACCCAGTACTTC. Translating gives CSVVDRDKQETQYF.

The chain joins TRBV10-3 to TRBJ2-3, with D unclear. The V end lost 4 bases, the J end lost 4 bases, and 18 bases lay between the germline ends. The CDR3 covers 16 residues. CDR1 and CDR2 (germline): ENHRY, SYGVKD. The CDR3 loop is CAISGKGLGFSDTQYF. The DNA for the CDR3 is TGTGCCATCAGTGGGAAGGGATTGGGTTTTTCAGATACGCAGTATTTT.

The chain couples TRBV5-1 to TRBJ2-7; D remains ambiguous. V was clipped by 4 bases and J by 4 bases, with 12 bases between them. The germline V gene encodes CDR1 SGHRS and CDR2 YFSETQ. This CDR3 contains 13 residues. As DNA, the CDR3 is TGCGCCAGCAGCCGGGTTAGGGCGTACGAGCAGTACTTC. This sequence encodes CASSRVRAYEQYF.

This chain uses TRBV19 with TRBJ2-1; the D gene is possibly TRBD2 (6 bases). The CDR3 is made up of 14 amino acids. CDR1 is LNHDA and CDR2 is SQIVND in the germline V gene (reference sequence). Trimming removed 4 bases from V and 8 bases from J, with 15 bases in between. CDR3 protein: CASSTAGWVDEQFF. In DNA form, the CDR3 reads TGTGCCAGTAGTACCGCGGGATGGGTCGATGAGCAGTTCTTC.

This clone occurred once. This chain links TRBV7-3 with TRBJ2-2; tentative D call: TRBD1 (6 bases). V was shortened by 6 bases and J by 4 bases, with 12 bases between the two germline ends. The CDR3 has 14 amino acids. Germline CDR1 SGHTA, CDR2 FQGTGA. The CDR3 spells CASRQGSITGELFF. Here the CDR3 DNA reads TGTGCCAGCAGACAGGGAAGTATCACCGGGGAGCTGTTTTTT. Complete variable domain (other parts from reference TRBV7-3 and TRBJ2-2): GAGVSQTPSNKVTEKGKYVELRCDPISGHTALYWYRQSLGQGPEFLIYFQGTGAADDSGLPNDRFFAVRPEGSVSTLKIQRTERGDSAVYLCASRQGSITGELFFGEGSRLTVL.

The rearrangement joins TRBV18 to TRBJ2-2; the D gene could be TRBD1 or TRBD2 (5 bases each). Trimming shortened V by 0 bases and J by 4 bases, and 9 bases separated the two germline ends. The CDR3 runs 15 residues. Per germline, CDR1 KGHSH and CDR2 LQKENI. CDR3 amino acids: CASSPPARGTGELFF. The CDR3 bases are TGTGCCAGCTCACCACCTGCGAGGGGCACCGGGGAGCTGTTTTTT.

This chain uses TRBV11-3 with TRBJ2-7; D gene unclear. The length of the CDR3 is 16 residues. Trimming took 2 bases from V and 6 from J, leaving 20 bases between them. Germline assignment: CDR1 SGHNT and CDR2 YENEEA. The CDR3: CASSLNSGVVTAEQYF. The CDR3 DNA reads TGTGCCAGCAGCTTAAATTCCGGCGTGGTCACCGCCGAGCAGTACTTC.

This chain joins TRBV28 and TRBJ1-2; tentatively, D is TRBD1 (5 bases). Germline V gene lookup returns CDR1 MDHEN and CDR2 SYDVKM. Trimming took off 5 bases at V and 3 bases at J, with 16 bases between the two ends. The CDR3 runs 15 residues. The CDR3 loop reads CASSGPRDWDYGYTF. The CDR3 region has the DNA TGTGCCAGCAGTGGCCCTCGGGACTGGGACTATGGCTACACCTTC.

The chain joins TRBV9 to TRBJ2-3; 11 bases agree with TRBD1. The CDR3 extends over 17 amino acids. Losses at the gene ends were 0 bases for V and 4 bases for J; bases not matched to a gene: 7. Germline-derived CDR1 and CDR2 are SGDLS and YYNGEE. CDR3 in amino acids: CASSVAPPGQGADTQYF. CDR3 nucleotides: TGTGCCAGCAGCGTAGCCCCACCGGGACAGGGGGCAGATACGCAGTATTTT.

For the CDR3, the DNA is TGTGCCAGCAGCTTGGAAGGACCTCGGTCAGGGGAGCTGTTTTTT. Its translation is CASSLEGPRSGELFF. This sequence joins TRBV5-4 and TRBJ2-2; D ambiguous. CDR1 and CDR2 from the germline V gene are SGHNT and YYREEE (reference sequence). V was cut by 0 bases and J by 8 bases, with 14 bases left in between. The CDR3 is made up of 15 amino acids.

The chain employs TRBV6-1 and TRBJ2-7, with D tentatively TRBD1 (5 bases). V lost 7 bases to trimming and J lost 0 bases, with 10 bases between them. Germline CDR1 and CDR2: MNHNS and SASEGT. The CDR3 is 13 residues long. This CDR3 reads CASNQDSSYEQYF. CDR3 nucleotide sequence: TGTGCCAGCAACCAAGACAGCTCCTACGAGCAGTACTTC.

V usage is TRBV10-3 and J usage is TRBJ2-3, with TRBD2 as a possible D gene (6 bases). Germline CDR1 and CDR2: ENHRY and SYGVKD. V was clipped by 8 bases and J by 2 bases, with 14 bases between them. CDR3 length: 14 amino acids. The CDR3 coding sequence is TGTGCCATCTCCTCGGCGGGGACCACAGATACGCAGTATTTT. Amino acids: CAISSAGTTDTQYF.

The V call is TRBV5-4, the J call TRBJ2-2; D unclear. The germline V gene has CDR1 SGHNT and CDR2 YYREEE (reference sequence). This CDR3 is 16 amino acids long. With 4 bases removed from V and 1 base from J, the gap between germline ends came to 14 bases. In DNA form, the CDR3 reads TGTGCCAGCAGCCCGAGCCGGAAGATGAACACCGGGGAGCTGTTTTTT. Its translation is CASSPSRKMNTGELFF.

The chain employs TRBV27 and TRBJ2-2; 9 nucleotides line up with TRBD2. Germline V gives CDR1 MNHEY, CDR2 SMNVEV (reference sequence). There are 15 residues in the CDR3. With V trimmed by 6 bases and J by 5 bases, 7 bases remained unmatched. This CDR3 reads CASRNSGRATGELFF. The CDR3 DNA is TGTGCCAGCAGAAATAGCGGGAGAGCAACCGGGGAGCTGTTTTTT.